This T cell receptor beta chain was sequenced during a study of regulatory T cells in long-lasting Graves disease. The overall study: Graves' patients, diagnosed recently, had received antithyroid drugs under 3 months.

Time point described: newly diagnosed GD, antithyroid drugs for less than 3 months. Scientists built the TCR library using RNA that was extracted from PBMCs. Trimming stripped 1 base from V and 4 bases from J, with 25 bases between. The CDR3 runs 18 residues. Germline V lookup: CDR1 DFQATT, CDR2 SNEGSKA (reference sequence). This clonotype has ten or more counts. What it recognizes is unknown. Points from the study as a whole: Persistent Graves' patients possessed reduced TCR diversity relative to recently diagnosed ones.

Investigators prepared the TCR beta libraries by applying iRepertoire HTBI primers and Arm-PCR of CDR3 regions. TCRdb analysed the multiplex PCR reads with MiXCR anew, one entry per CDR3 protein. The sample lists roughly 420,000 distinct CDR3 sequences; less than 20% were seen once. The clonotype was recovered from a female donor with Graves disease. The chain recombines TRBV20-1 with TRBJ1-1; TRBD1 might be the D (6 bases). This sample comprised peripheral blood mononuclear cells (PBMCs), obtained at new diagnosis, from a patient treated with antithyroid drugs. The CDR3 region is CSARGLREGTPDFTEAFF. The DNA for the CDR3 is TGCAGTGCTAGAGGTTTGCGTGAAGGGACACCTGACTTCACTGAAGCTTTCTTT.